The 24 T cell receptor beta chains below come from one sample, sequenced in a study of STAT5B mutations in CD4+ large granular lymphocyte leukemia. Libraries were prepared by immunoSEQ multiplex PCR; TCRdb keeps only in-frame clonotypes and omits some of them. The table records more than 20,000 clones, around three quarters of them present only once. The sequencing input was CD4+ T cells from blood buffy coats. The receptors originated from a human donor in good health.

On this clone itself: A junction end diverges from the germline sequence, so it may reflect a read error. The chain recombines TRBV6-5 with TRBJ2-7, with a weak D call TRBD1 (5 bases). The germline V gene has CDR1 MNHEY and CDR2 SVGAGI. The CDR3 runs 12 residues. The CDR3 DNA reads as TGTGCCAGCAGCCCTGGGCCGACAGAATTCCACTTC. Amino acid sequence: CASSPGPTEFHF.

The chain's CDR3 is CASKAGRSYGYTF. The CDR3 coding sequence is TGTGCCAGCAAGGCGGGACGGTCCTATGGCTACACCTTC. This chain links TRBV28 with TRBJ1-2; tentative D call: TRBD1 (5 bases). Germline V gene data show CDR1 as MDHEN and CDR2 as SYDVKM. The CDR3 spans 13 residues. Trimming removed 7 bases at V and 4 bases at J, with 13 bases between.

CDR3 bases: TGTGCCACCACGCCTCTAGCGGGGGGGAATGAGCAGTTCTTC. This sequence encodes CATTPLAGGNEQFF. The gene calls are TRBV6-1 and TRBJ2-1, with 12 bases lining up with TRBD2. This CDR3 has 14 amino acids. The trim removed 10 bases at V and 7 bases at J, leaving 8 bases unmatched. Germline CDR1 MNHNS, CDR2 SASEGT.

The chain combines TRBV7-9 with TRBJ2-3; 7 nucleotides line up with TRBD1. With 5 bases clipped from V and 0 bases from J, the junction kept 5 bases outside the gene matches. The CDR3 loop spans 15 amino acids. CDR1 SEHNR and CDR2 FQNEAQ come from the germline V gene (reference sequence). The CDR3 DNA reads TGTGCCAGCAGCCCAGGACAGGCAAGCACAGATACGCAGTATTTT. This codes for CASSPGQASTDTQYF.

This clone has more than one count but fewer than ten. The V and J genes are TRBV30 and TRBJ2-7, with D perhaps TRBD1 (6 bases). Trimming pared 1 base from V and 3 bases from J, leaving 10 bases between. CDR3 length equals 13 residues. CDR1 is GTSNPN and CDR2 is SVGIG in the germline V gene (reference sequence). The CDR3 protein is CAWSATGFYEQYF. CDR3 coding DNA: TGTGCCTGGAGTGCTACAGGGTTCTACGAGCAGTACTTC.

This clone has just a few counts. The CDR3, as DNA: TGCGCCAGCAGCCAAGGGTCAGGGCCGAACACTGAAGCTTTCTTT. Translation: CASSQGSGPNTEAFF. V is TRBV4-1 and J is TRBJ1-1, with D perhaps TRBD1 (5 bases). The CDR3 runs to 15 residues. Trimming took 1 base from V and 1 from J, leaving 10 bases between them. Germline CDR1 is MGHRA and CDR2 is YSYEKL.

This sequence joins TRBV15 and TRBJ2-3, with 10 bases matching TRBD2. This CDR3 spans 18 amino acids. V shed 1 base and J 4 bases; nucleotides not matched to a gene: 11. CDR1 LNHNV and CDR2 YYDKDF come from the germline V gene (reference sequence). The CDR3 DNA reads TGTGCCACCAGCAGAGTGGCTAGCGGGAGAGGTGAGGCAGATACGCAGTATTTT. It translates to CATSRVASGRGEADTQYF.

The V gene is TRBV6-1, the J gene TRBJ1-5; no clear D gene. V lost 8 bases, J lost 4 bases, and 9 bases lay in between. Germline CDR1 is MNHNS and CDR2 is SASEGT. CDR3 length: 12 residues. The CDR3 DNA reads as TGTGCCAGCGTCAGCGATAATCAGCCCCAGCATTTT. It yields the protein CASVSDNQPQHF.

This clone was recorded once. The chain couples TRBV15 to TRBJ2-3; D is uncertain. V gave up 0 bases and J gave up 4 bases, with 17 bases separating them. Germline V lookup: CDR1 LNHNV, CDR2 YYDKDF (reference sequence). CDR3 length equals 17 residues. CDR3 DNA sequence: TGTGCCACCAGCAGAGATCTGGGTGCTATTCTTGCAGATACGCAGTATTTT. Amino acids: CATSRDLGAILADTQYF.

The table lists this clone with a count of one. The chain recombines TRBV11-3 with TRBJ2-3, with D perhaps matching TRBD2 (6 bases). Trimming cost V 4 bases and J 0 bases, with 17 bases left between them. Germline-derived CDR1 and CDR2 are SGHNT and YENEEA. This CDR3 contains 17 residues. The CDR3 here is CASSSSGLSLSTDTQYF. The CDR3 region has the DNA TGTGCCAGCAGCTCATCGGGACTCAGCCTTAGCACAGATACGCAGTATTTT. The full variable domain, in which reference TRBV11-3 and TRBJ2-3 provide the parts outside the CDR3, is EAGVVQSPRYKIIEKKQPVAFWCNPISGHNTLYWYLQNLGQGPELLIRYENEEAVDDSQLPKDRFSAERLKGVDSTLKIQPAELGDSAVYLCASSSSGLSLSTDTQYFGPGTRLTVL.

The chain couples TRBV7-9 to TRBJ1-1; perhaps TRBD1 as D (5 bases). Deletions cut 5 bases from V and 2 bases from J, with 15 bases between. This CDR3 is built from 15 residues. Germline CDR1 and CDR2: SEHNR and FQNEAQ (reference sequence). CDR3 nucleotide sequence: TGTGCCAGCAGCGTTTACAGGAATTCAAACACTGAAGCTTTCTTT. Its protein is CASSVYRNSNTEAFF.

V is TRBV4-1 and J is TRBJ2-7; TRBD2 matches at 9 bases. The CDR3 covers 15 residues. Germline assignment: CDR1 MGHRA and CDR2 YSYEKL. With 1 base clipped from V and 4 bases from J, the junction kept 5 bases outside the gene matches. CDR3 DNA: TGCGCCAGCAGCCAAGCTAATAGCGGGAGATACGAGCAGTACTTC. Amino acid sequence: CASSQANSGRYEQYF.

V usage is TRBV18 and J usage is TRBJ1-1; TRBD1 agrees at 7 bases. CDR3 size: 13 residues. The germline V gene has CDR1 KGHSH and CDR2 LQKENI. The ends lost 5 bases at V and 7 bases at J; junction bases unmatched: 7. This chain's CDR3 is CASSSGQTSEAFF. CDR3 sequence (DNA): TGTGCCAGCTCATCGGGACAGACGAGTGAAGCTTTCTTT.

This clone has more than one count but fewer than ten. This rearrangement joins TRBV9 to TRBJ1-1; tentative D call: TRBD1 (6 bases). CDR3 length equals 15 residues. V lost 2 bases and J lost 0, with 11 bases in between. Germline CDR1 is SGDLS and CDR2 is YYNGEE. The CDR3 nucleotides read TGTGCCAGCAGCGTGGACAGCGACATGAACACTGAAGCTTTCTTT. Translation gives CASSVDSDMNTEAFF.

The chain is built from TRBV10-3 and TRBJ2-5, with TRBD1 matching 8 bases. Trimming removed 4 bases from V and 2 bases from J; junction bases left unmatched: 12. This CDR3 is 17 amino acids long. The germline CDR1 and CDR2 sequences are ENHRY and SYGVKD. For the CDR3, the DNA is TGTGCCATCAGTGGTTCGCGGACAGGGAGCAGTCAAGAGACCCAGTACTTC. Protein: CAISGSRTGSSQETQYF.

The V gene is TRBV5-5, the J gene TRBJ2-7, with unresolved D. Trimming removed 4 bases from V and 3 bases from J, with 14 bases in between. Germline V gene lookup returns CDR1 SGHKS and CDR2 YYEKEE (reference sequence). The CDR3 runs 14 residues. For the CDR3, the DNA is TGTGCCAGCAGCGAGCACCGACTGGGCTACGAGCAGTACTTC. This gives the protein CASSEHRLGYEQYF. Full variable domain (outside the CDR3, taken from reference TRBV5-5 and TRBJ2-7): DAGVTQSPTHLIKTRGQQVTLRCSPISGHKSVSWYQQVLGQGPQFIFQYYEKEERGRGNFPDRFSARQFPNYSSELNVNALLLGDSALYLCASSEHRLGYEQYFGPGTRLTVT.

The chain joins TRBV5-1 to TRBJ1-1; the D gene is possibly TRBD1 (5 bases). The CDR3 spans 15 residues. V dropped 1 base and J dropped 0 bases, with 10 bases sitting between them. Germline CDR1 reads SGHRS; CDR2 reads YFSETQ. DNA of the CDR3: TGCGCCAGCAGCTTGAGCGCAGGGATGAACACTGAAGCTTTCTTT. Translation: CASSLSAGMNTEAFF.

The V gene is TRBV21-1, the J gene TRBJ2-2; the table's D gene call, TRBD2, was not cross checked with the DNA. TRBV21-1 represents a pseudogene. The CDR3 extends over 20 amino acids. The chain's CDR3 is CASSCRGAGVGGRDTGELFF. In DNA form, the CDR3 reads TGTGCCAGCAGCTGTCGGGGCGCCGGGGTCGGCGGGAGGGACACCGGGGAGCTGTTTTTT.

The CDR3 loop is CASSFDTSTTNEKLFF. CDR3 nucleotide sequence: TGTGCCAGCAGCTTTGACACCTCTACAACTAATGAAAAACTGTTTTTT. The chain carries TRBV7-6 and TRBJ1-4; no reliable D call. The length of the CDR3 is 16 residues. Looked up from germline, CDR1 is SGHVS and CDR2 is FNYEAQ. V was pared by 3 bases and J by 0 bases, with 11 bases between.

V and J are TRBV9 and TRBJ2-7, with D tentatively TRBD1 or TRBD2 (5 bases each). The CDR3 extends over 16 amino acids. The germline CDR1 and CDR2 sequences are SGDLS and YYNGEE. V was clipped by 0 bases and J by 2 bases, with 15 bases between them. The DNA of the CDR3 is TGTGCCAGCAGCGTAGAGGAGGACAATGTTGCCTACGAGCAGTACTTC. This translates into CASSVEEDNVAYEQYF.

This clone has more than one count but fewer than ten. The chain employs TRBV30 and TRBJ1-5; no clear D gene. Germline V gene lookup returns CDR1 GTSNPN and CDR2 SVGIG (reference sequence). V lost 5 bases and J lost 7, with 9 bases in between. The CDR3 covers 11 residues. This chain's CDR3 is CAWGVDQPQHF. The CDR3 bases are TGTGCCTGGGGGGTTGACCAGCCCCAGCATTTT.

This clone was counted a single time. V usage is TRBV2 and J usage is TRBJ2-7; 8 bases are a match to TRBD1. Germline trimming cut 2 bases from V and 5 bases from J; bases unmatched to any gene: 8. Germline V gene sequence: CDR1 SNHLY, CDR2 FYNNEI. This CDR3 contains 15 residues. CDR3 residues: CASSERQGAFNEQYF. In DNA form, the CDR3 reads TGTGCCAGCAGTGAACGGCAGGGGGCTTTCAACGAGCAGTACTTC.

The rearrangement links TRBV10-3 to TRBJ1-1, with 7 bases fitting TRBD1. V was clipped by 6 bases and J by 1 base; unmatched bases: 2. Per the germline V gene, CDR1 is ENHRY and CDR2 is SYGVKD. This CDR3 comprises 13 residues. The CDR3 reads CAISQGENTEAFF. CDR3 DNA sequence: TGTGCCATCAGCCAGGGGGAGAACACTGAAGCTTTCTTT.

V and J are TRBV18 and TRBJ2-5; possible D gene TRBD2, 5 bases. Trimming shortened V by 4 bases and J by 1 base, and 7 bases separated the two germline ends. This CDR3 has 13 residues. Germline V CDR1 and CDR2: KGHSH, LQKENI. CDR3: CASSQDFQETQYF. The CDR3 DNA follows: TGTGCCAGCTCACAGGACTTCCAAGAGACCCAGTACTTC.